This T cell receptor (beta chain) came from a study of blood T cell repertoires in COVID-19. For the study at large: Sites across the United States, Italy and Spain contributed samples from acute and convalescent COVID-19. In each case, the material was cDNA or gDNA derived from T cells, B-cell-depleted T cells, or PBMCs.

CDR3 length equals 14 residues. The ends were cut back, 2 bases at V and 1 base at J, with 8 bases in the middle. CDR1 is MGHDK and CDR2 is SYGVNS in the germline V gene. As handled by the study authors: Reference gene primer amplification gave estimated nucleated cell counts. Method: immunoSEQ multiplex PCR; TCRdb's copy keeps in-frame clones and lacks some. That table furnishes V, J and clone size, whereas the DNA furnished D and trimming. The sample carries about 69,000 clones, over 75% recorded once. The material sequenced was peripheral blood. This receptor was obtained from a woman aged 18 to 35 with acute or convalescent COVID-19. The chain joins TRBV25-1 to TRBJ1-2; no definite D call. The CDR3 loop reads CASSENQYNYGYTF. The DNA for the CDR3 is TGTGCCAGCAGTGAAAATCAGTATAACTATGGCTACACCTTC.